The clone carrying this T cell receptor beta chain was observed a handful of times. Its antigen is unknown. The DNA ends 3 residues before the CDR3 does, and the rest of the CDR3 is filled in from the germline J gene. The record originates from a study of T cell clonality in common variable immunodeficiency. Whole-study findings and limits: TCRbeta clonality was increased in CVID versus healthy controls.

Losses at the gene ends were 6 bases for V and 3 bases for J; bases not matched to a gene: 1. Germline values: CDR1 LNHDA, CDR2 SQIVND (reference sequence). The CDR3 extends over 13 amino acids. Control and CVID samples contributed equal amounts of genomic DNA. Assay used: immunoSEQ multiplex PCR; TCRdb lists only in-frame clones, some missing. This sample shows about 40,000 clones and no singletons; approximately 2.7% rests with the ten largest. Sample: peripheral blood mononuclear cells. The gene calls are TRBV19 and TRBJ1-5, with 8 nucleotides matching TRBD1. The clonotype was recovered from a person between 18 and 70 years old in good health. CDR3 bases read: TGTGCCAGTAGGACAGGGGACAATCAGCCC. It codes for CASRTGDNQP. The whole CDR3 region reads CASRTGDNQPQHF.